This section outlines one T cell receptor (beta chain) sequence together with its context. Deletions cut 7 bases from V and 8 bases from J, with 20 bases between. The CDR3 spans 14 residues. Germline V gives CDR1 MNHEY, CDR2 SMNVEV (reference sequence). The source of the sample is a study of blood T cell repertoires in COVID-19. The table came from immunoSEQ multiplex PCR; TCRdb's copy has only in-frame clones and leaves some out. The sample yields roughly 150,000 clones, 82% seen once. This rearrangement joins TRBV27 to TRBJ1-2, with a tentative D call TRBD1 (6 bases). This clonotype originated in a woman of 80 years or more with active or convalescent COVID-19. The specimen was peripheral blood. CDR3 region: CASTPWVGAEGYTF. Written as DNA, the CDR3 is TGTGCCAGCACCCCTTGGGTGGGGGCGGAGGGCTACACCTTC.